The clone carrying this TCR beta chain has more than one count but fewer than ten. V gave up 0 bases and J gave up 4 bases, with 12 bases separating them. The CDR3 runs to 15 residues. Per germline, CDR1 MNHEY and CDR2 SVGAGI. These data belong to a study of blood T cells in healthy people across ages. Next came a second PCR, run for about 7 to 12 cycles, which used a sample-barcoded 5' primer along with a J-beta primer mix. TCRdb independently ran MiXCR on the 5' RACE reads; one entry per CDR3 protein. The repertoire holds 1.5 million to 2 million distinct CDR3 sequences, with approximately 40% as singletons.

Sequenced: blood. This chain uses TRBV6-5 with TRBJ1-2; D uncertain. The receptor was derived from a human donor in good health. The CDR3 protein is CASSYSIGGSYGYTF. The CDR3 DNA reads TGTGCCAGCAGTTACTCGATCGGAGGCTCCTATGGCTACACCTTC.